The entry below describes one TCR beta chain. The antigen it binds to is not known. The input lacks base qualities; no much larger clone sits a single base away. Taken from cysteine to phenylalanine, the CDR3 has 15 residues. Just the 45-base CDR3 DNA is kept, in frame starting at base 1. For CDR1 and CDR2, the germline V gene (reference sequence) lists LNHDA and SQIVND. Here V drops 5 bases and J drops 4 bases, and the junction holds 8 bases not matched to any gene. Amplification of TCR beta CDR3 regions was carried out from RNA transcripts. A first-round RT-PCR of the TCR CDR3 used the HTBI primer set with the Qiagen OneStep RT-PCR kit. A second multiplex PCR round built the libraries, followed by size selection and purification. Paired-end sequencing of the libraries was performed with 100 bp reads on an Illumina HiSeq2000. From the authors' description of their analysis: SOAPnuke was used to process the raw data, with reads discarded if the reads contained adapters or uncalled bases, had a mean Phred below 15, or lacked an exact constant-primer or identifier match. High-quality paired reads were merged with COPE v1.2.5, and unique nucleotide sequences were defined as clonotypes. MiTCR v1.1 was used to align the clonotypes against IMGT TRBV, TRBD and TRBJ reference segments. Only V-J combinations with frequency above 0.0001, covering 99% to 99.2% of repertoires, were analysed. A TCS score was defined as the ratio of F50 (clonal expansion) to E x V (chaos), with BLOSUM62-based TCRdist applied between CDR3 peptides within each V-J. Welch's t-statistics and random forest reduced approximately 520 V-J features to about 12, which were used in a naive Bayes classifier (R e1071). TCRdb cleaned the public reads at Q25 with fastp, built clones with MiXCR and kept in-frame beta chains. Rows merge per CDR3 protein into single entries with the most common DNA and genes. These V and J calls rely on TCRdb rather than the paper's analysis. The sample yields some 700,000 distinct CDR3 sequences; 17% were counted once. Roughly 16% of the sample goes to the ten largest clones.

These data originate in a study of T cells in Graves' hyperthyroidism and ophthalmopathy (dated by TCRdb to between 2019 and 2020). Turning to the overall study: Peripheral blood samples were taken at the time of initial diagnosis, prior to any treatment. A discovery cohort of about a hundred patients, roughly 45 with Graves' ophthalmopathy and over 55 with stable Graves' hyperthyroidism, was used to find distinguishing TCR V-J signatures. An independent validation cohort of fewer than 20 hyperthyroidism patients and 17 patients who later progressed to ophthalmopathy tested prospective prediction of ophthalmopathy. The 75 to 100 discovery patients were randomly divided into training and test sets at a 7:3 ratio. In addition, the study compared T-cell repertoires in thyroid tissue and in blood from a handful of Graves' hyperthyroidism patients. After blood sampling, hyperthyroidism patients were treated with methimazole at a starting dose of 30 mg daily, and ophthalmopathy patients were treated with high-dose intravenous methylprednisolone. TCR Vbeta CDR3 sequencing of around 130 peripheral blood samples (under 45 ophthalmopathy, 75 hyperthyroidism and some 17 progressor patients) is reported in the paper. What the research found in general, with its limitations: No statistical method was used to fix the sample size in advance, and group allocation was not hidden from the investigators. A model built on a 13 V-J signature distinguished ophthalmopathy from stable hyperthyroidism, reaching roughly 88% sensitivity and under 84% specificity in cross-validation and 80%/75% in testing. In validation, progression to ophthalmopathy was predicted by the model with around 70% sensitivity and under 85% specificity, a median of around 5.9 months before onset. Blood samples also contained most of the expanded thyroid clonotypes (frequency above 0.001), which suggests that blood repertoires may reflect thyroid immune responses.

Graves' hyperthyroidism was defined as stable when no progression to ophthalmopathy occurred over 18 months of follow-up. Hyperthyroidism patients were newly diagnosed, with disease duration under 2 months, and aged 18 to 65 years. Any patient with an uncontrolled infection, another autoimmune disease, pregnancy or lactation was excluded. Diagnoses were established on the basis of clinical symptoms, serum thyroxine and TRAb, thyroid ultrasound, and orbital computed tomography. Ficoll-Paque density gradient centrifugation was used to isolate PBMCs from around 10 ml of fresh peripheral blood. Trizol reagent was used to extract total RNA, and RNA quality was then checked on an Agilent 2100 Bioanalyzer.

Recombination linked TRBV19 to TRBJ2-1, with TRBD2 matching 7 junction bases. This clonotype was sampled from a man over 45 with Graves' hyperthyroidism. Source material: blood. The CDR3 region: CASSRTSWDYNEQFF. The nucleotide sequence is TGTGCCAGTAGTCGGACTAGTTGGGATTACAATGAGCAGTTCTTC.